Each of the 25 T cell receptor beta chains below was sequenced from the same sample in a study of shared clonotypes between healthy human individuals. Generated by immunoSEQ multiplex PCR, the TCRdb table keeps only in-frame clones and is missing some. The table includes roughly 500,000 clones, 95% to 97% detected once. Sequencing was done on a sample of naive CD4+ T cells sorted from blood. Stated subset: CD45RA+ positively selected. These receptor sequences come from a woman between 25 and 40 years old in good health.

The chain joins TRBV28 to TRBJ2-7, with TRBD1 matching over 7 bases. Losses at the gene ends were 2 bases for V and 5 bases for J; bases not matched to a gene: 9. The V gene's germline CDR1 is MDHEN and CDR2 SYDVKM. The CDR3 sequence is 15 residues long. The CDR3 reads CASSLSSEGAHEQYF. Here the CDR3 DNA reads TGTGCCAGCAGTTTAAGTAGCGAGGGGGCCCACGAGCAGTACTTC.

CDR3: CASRPDPSVNTGELFF. The CDR3 DNA follows: TGTGCCAGCAGACCAGACCCCAGCGTTAACACCGGGGAGCTGTTTTTT. The V and J genes are TRBV9 and TRBJ2-2; no clear D gene. The CDR3 extends over 16 amino acids. Trimming left V 5 bases short and J 2 bases short, with 16 bases between. Germline-derived CDR1 and CDR2 are SGDLS and YYNGEE.

This chain links TRBV7-9 with TRBJ2-7; 7 bases are a match to TRBD2. With 10 bases clipped from V and 2 bases from J, the junction kept 11 bases outside the gene matches. CDR3 length: 14 residues. Germline values: CDR1 SEHNR, CDR2 FQNEAQ (reference sequence). DNA for the CDR3: TGTGCCATCGTGTTTGCGGGAGACCCCTACGAGCAGTACTTC. Its protein product is CAIVFAGDPYEQYF.

The V and J genes are TRBV9 and TRBJ2-3, with 10 bases lining up with TRBD1. Germline CDR1 and CDR2: SGDLS and YYNGEE. The length of the CDR3 is 16 residues. Trimming took 2 bases from V and 0 from J; bases not matched to a gene: 3. The CDR3 is CASSVRQGASTDTQYF. CDR3 DNA: TGTGCCAGCAGCGTCCGACAGGGGGCGAGCACAGATACGCAGTATTTT.

J is TRBJ1-5 and V is TRBV19; 12 bases are a match to TRBD1. With 6 bases clipped from V and 0 bases from J, the junction kept 6 bases outside the gene matches. The V gene's germline CDR1 is LNHDA and CDR2 SQIVND (reference sequence). This CDR3 has 17 residues. This CDR3 is CASRWDRGLYSNQPQHF. In DNA, the CDR3 is TGTGCCAGTAGGTGGGACAGGGGGCTATATAGCAATCAGCCCCAGCATTTT.

This chain joins TRBV15 and TRBJ2-7; 8 bases match TRBD1. After removal of 1 base from V and 5 bases from J, the junction contained 10 bases not matched to a gene. CDR1 LNHNV and CDR2 YYDKDF come from the germline V gene (reference sequence). The CDR3 contains 16 residues. The CDR3 region is CATSRVPRTGINEQYF. CDR3 bases: TGTGCCACCAGCAGAGTCCCCCGGACAGGGATAAACGAGCAGTACTTC.

The J gene is TRBJ2-1, the V gene TRBV5-8; 7 bases fit TRBD1. Trimming took 4 bases from V and 2 from J; bases not matched to a gene: 3. Germline CDR1 reads SGHTS; CDR2 reads YDEGEE. This CDR3 is 14 amino acids long. CDR3 in amino acids: CASSPGTAYNEQFF. The CDR3, as DNA: TGTGCCAGCAGCCCCGGGACAGCCTACAATGAGCAGTTCTTC.

The chain has TRBV10-1 and TRBJ1-1; D not resolved. CDR1 and CDR2 (germline): WNHNN, SYGVQD (reference sequence). Trimming removed 5 bases from V and 4 bases from J, with 8 bases in between. The CDR3 is 12 amino acids. CDR3 amino acids: CASSSDITEAFF. Written as DNA, the CDR3 is TGCGCCAGCAGTTCAGACATCACTGAAGCTTTCTTT.

This clone was detected only once. V and J are TRBV5-4 and TRBJ1-1; possibly TRBD1 for D (6 bases). The CDR3 consists of 16 residues. Germline CDR1 reads SGHNT; CDR2 reads YYREEE (reference sequence). V dropped 1 base and J dropped 5 bases, with 18 bases sitting between them. The CDR3 DNA reads TGTGCCAGCAGCTTGATGGCAGGGAGGGGGGCAACTGAAGCTTTCTTT. It specifies CASSLMAGRGATEAFF.

The chain recombines TRBV18 with TRBJ2-7; D perhaps matches TRBD1 (6 bases). Deletions cut 2 bases from V and 4 bases from J, with 6 bases between. The CDR3 covers 12 residues. Per the germline V gene, CDR1 is KGHSH and CDR2 is LQKENI. CDR3 in amino acids: CASSPDRYEQYF. The CDR3 nucleotides are TGTGCCAGCTCACCAGACAGGTACGAGCAGTACTTC.

Concerning this clone: One end of the junction varies from germline; a read error may be responsible. This chain connects TRBV7-2 to TRBJ1-2; D may be TRBD1 (5 bases). Germline CDR1 SGHTA, CDR2 FQGNSA. The CDR3 has 16 residues. CDR3 DNA: TGTGCCAGCAGCCTAGCCTGGGGGATCCTTAACTATGGCTACACCTTC. It codes for CASSLAWGILNYGYTF.

The chain has TRBV5-1 and TRBJ1-1; no clear D gene. The length of the CDR3 is 16 residues. Trimming shortened V by 0 bases and J by 0 bases, and 12 bases separated the two germline ends. Germline-derived CDR1 and CDR2 are SGHRS and YFSETQ. CDR3 region: CASSLGPQTLNTEAFF. The DNA for the CDR3 is TGCGCCAGCAGCTTGGGTCCTCAGACCTTGAACACTGAAGCTTTCTTT.

The chain uses TRBV5-4 and TRBJ2-1; 7 bases are shared with TRBD1. The J segment lost 7 bases and the V segment lost 1 base, leaving 8 bases of the junction unmatched. The CDR3 is made up of 15 amino acids. Germline-derived CDR1 and CDR2 are SGHNT and YYREEE (reference sequence). The CDR3 DNA is TGTGCCAGCAGCTTGAGGGGGCCCATAATAAATGAGCAGTTCTTC. Translating gives CASSLRGPIINEQFF.

This chain connects TRBV6-5 to TRBJ2-7, with unresolved D. This CDR3 region has 13 residues. Germline CDR1 and CDR2: MNHEY and SVGAGI. V shed 6 bases and J shed 4 bases, with 13 bases lying between them. CDR3 protein: CASSSGLGYEQYF. The CDR3 bases are TGTGCCAGCAGCTCCGGCCTTGGATACGAGCAGTACTTC.

The chain has TRBV28 and TRBJ1-5; D possibly corresponds to TRBD1 (6 bases). V lost 10 bases to trimming and J lost 4 bases, with 14 bases between them. The CDR3 is 13 residues long. Germline V gene lookup returns CDR1 MDHEN and CDR2 SYDVKM. CDR3 DNA: TGTGCCACCCAGGGGAGTTGGAATCAGCCCCAGCATTTT. Its protein product is CATQGSWNQPQHF.

About this clone itself: Within the sample, other DNA sequences also encode this same CDR3. The chain employs TRBV7-2 and TRBJ2-7; 11 bases map to TRBD2. Germline values: CDR1 SGHTA, CDR2 FQGNSA. This CDR3 region has 14 residues. With V trimmed by 3 bases and J by 2 bases, 0 bases remained unmatched. CDR3 loop: CASSFSGGAYEQYF. The CDR3 coding sequence is TGTGCCAGCAGCTTTAGCGGGGGGGCCTACGAGCAGTACTTC.

This sequence joins TRBV28 and TRBJ2-3, with D possibly TRBD2 on 5 matching bases. The CDR3 is made up of 16 amino acids. V was trimmed by 3 bases and J by 2 bases, leaving 15 bases between them. From germline, CDR1 is MDHEN and CDR2 SYDVKM. The CDR3 loop reads CASSLGGSGYTDTQYF. The CDR3 DNA is TGTGCCAGCAGTTTGGGTGGGAGCGGCTACACAGATACGCAGTATTTT.

The rearrangement links TRBV28 to TRBJ2-7, with 7 bases that match TRBD1. V gave up 7 bases and J gave up 5 bases; unmatched junction bases: 11. This CDR3 is built from 14 residues. The germline V gene encodes CDR1 MDHEN and CDR2 SYDVKM. CDR3 loop: CASTIDRVRHEQYF. For the CDR3, the DNA is TGTGCCAGCACCATCGACAGGGTTCGCCACGAGCAGTACTTC.

The chain has TRBV30 and TRBJ1-3, with D possibly matching TRBD1 (5 bases). Germline CDR1 and CDR2: GTSNPN and SVGIG (reference sequence). V gave up 2 bases and J gave up 0 bases, with 14 bases separating them. The CDR3 runs 16 residues. CDR3 nucleotides: TGTGCCTGGAGTACAATACAGGAAATCTCTGGAAACACCATATATTTT. Its translation is CAWSTIQEISGNTIYF.

The chain employs TRBV6-5 and TRBJ1-4; 9 positions match TRBD1. The CDR3 spans 14 residues. V lost 0 bases and J lost 13; bases outside the gene matches: 6. Germline V gene data show CDR1 as MNHEY and CDR2 as SVGAGI. This CDR3 reads CASSYSFGTGSLFF. The CDR3 nucleotides are TGTGCCAGCAGTTACTCGTTCGGGACAGGGTCACTGTTTTTT.

This chain connects TRBV5-1 to TRBJ2-7, with TRBD2 matching 8 bases. V shed 2 bases and J 6 bases; nucleotides not matched to a gene: 7. This CDR3 comprises 14 residues. CDR1 and CDR2 from the germline V gene are SGHRS and YFSETQ. The CDR3 DNA reads TGCGCCAGCAGCTTAGCGGGAGCAGTAGGCGAGCAGTACTTC. Translating it yields CASSLAGAVGEQYF.

The sample holds one count of this clone. Mismatch with germline at one junction end may stem from a read error. Other DNA sequences in this sample translate to the same CDR3. The rearrangement links TRBV7-2 to TRBJ2-7; D is unresolved. The CDR3 is made up of 12 amino acids. Germline V gene lookup returns CDR1 SGHTA and CDR2 FQGNSA. The CDR3 DNA is TGTGCCAGCAGCTTAGCCCCCTATGAGCAGTACTTC. Translation: CASSLAPYEQYF.

The gene calls are TRBV18 and TRBJ1-1; perhaps TRBD1 as D (6 bases). V lost 3 bases, J lost 0 bases, and 11 bases lay in between. From germline, CDR1 is KGHSH and CDR2 LQKENI. CDR3 length equals 15 residues. The CDR3 region is CASSPNRDLNTEAFF. The CDR3 DNA is TGTGCCAGCTCACCGAACAGGGACTTGAACACTGAAGCTTTCTTT.

V usage is TRBV4-1 and J usage is TRBJ1-2, with a weak D call TRBD1 (6 bases). The CDR3 loop spans 14 amino acids. Germline assignment: CDR1 MGHRA and CDR2 YSYEKL. Trimming pared 2 bases from V and 4 bases from J, leaving 11 bases between. The CDR3 region is CASSQMDSLYGYTF. The CDR3 region has the DNA TGCGCCAGCAGCCAAATGGACAGTCTCTATGGCTACACCTTC.

V is TRBV18 and J is TRBJ1-3; D ambiguous. The V end lost 6 bases, the J end lost 1 base, and 13 bases lay between the germline ends. Germline values: CDR1 KGHSH, CDR2 LQKENI. The CDR3 spans 15 residues. CDR3 amino acids: CASSTRTASGNTIYF. In DNA, the CDR3 is TGTGCCAGCTCCACGCGGACTGCGTCTGGAAACACCATATATTTT.